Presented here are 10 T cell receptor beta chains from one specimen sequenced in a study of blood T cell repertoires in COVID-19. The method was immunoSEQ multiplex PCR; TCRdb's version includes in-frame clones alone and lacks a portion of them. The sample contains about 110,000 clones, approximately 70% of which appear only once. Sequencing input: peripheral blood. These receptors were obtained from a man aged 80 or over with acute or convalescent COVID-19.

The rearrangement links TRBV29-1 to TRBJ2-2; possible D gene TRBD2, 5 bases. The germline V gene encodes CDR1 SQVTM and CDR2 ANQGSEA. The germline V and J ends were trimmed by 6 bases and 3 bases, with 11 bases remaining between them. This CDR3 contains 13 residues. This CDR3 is CSVGRRDTGELFF. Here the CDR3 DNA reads TGCAGCGTCGGACGGCGGGACACCGGGGAGCTGTTTTTT.

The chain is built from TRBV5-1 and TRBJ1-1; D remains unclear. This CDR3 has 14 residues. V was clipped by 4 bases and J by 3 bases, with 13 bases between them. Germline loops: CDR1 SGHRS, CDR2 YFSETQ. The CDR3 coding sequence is TGCGCCAGCAGCCGACCGGGTTCGGACACTGAAGCTTTCTTT. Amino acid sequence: CASSRPGSDTEAFF.

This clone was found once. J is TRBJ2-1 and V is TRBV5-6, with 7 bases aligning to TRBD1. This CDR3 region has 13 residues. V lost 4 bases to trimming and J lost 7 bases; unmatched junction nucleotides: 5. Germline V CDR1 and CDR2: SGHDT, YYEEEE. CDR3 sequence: CASSPGTENEQFF. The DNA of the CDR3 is TGTGCCAGCAGCCCAGGGACAGAGAATGAGCAGTTCTTC.

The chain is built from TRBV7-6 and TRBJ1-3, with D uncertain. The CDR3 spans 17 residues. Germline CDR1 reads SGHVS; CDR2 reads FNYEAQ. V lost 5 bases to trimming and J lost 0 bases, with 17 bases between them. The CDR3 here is CASSKGGGRVSGNTIYF. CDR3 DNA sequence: TGTGCCAGCAGCAAAGGAGGTGGGAGGGTCTCTGGAAACACCATATATTTT.

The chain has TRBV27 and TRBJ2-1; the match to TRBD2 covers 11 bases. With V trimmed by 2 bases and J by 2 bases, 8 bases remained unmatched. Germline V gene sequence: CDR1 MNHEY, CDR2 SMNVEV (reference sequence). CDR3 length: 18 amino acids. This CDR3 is CASSLHGLAGGTYNEQFF. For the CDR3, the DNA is TGTGCCAGCAGTTTACATGGACTAGCGGGTGGAACCTACAATGAGCAGTTCTTC.

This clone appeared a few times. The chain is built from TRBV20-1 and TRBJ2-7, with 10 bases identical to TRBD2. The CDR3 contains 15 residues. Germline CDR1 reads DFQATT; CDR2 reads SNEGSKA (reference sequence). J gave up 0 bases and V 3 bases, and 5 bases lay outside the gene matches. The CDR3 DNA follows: TGCAGTGCTAGTTCTAGCGGGAGACTCTCCTACGAGCAGTACTTC. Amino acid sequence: CSASSSGRLSYEQYF.

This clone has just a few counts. CDR3 loop: CASTDSKREGTGELFF. CDR3 nucleotides: TGTGCCAGCACCGATTCCAAGAGGGAGGGGACGGGGGAGCTGTTTTTT. The chain has TRBV7-9 and TRBJ2-2, with 7 bases matching TRBD2. Trimming at V came to 7 bases and at J to 8 bases, leaving 16 bases not matched to a gene. Germline V gene lookup returns CDR1 SEHNR and CDR2 FQNEAQ (reference sequence). This CDR3 has 16 amino acids. Using reference TRBV7-9 and TRBJ2-2 for the parts outside the CDR3, the full variable domain is DTGVSQNPRHKITKRGQNVTFRCDPISEHNRLYWYRQTLGQGPEFLTYFQNEAQLEKSRLLSDRFSAERPKGSFSTLEIQRTEQGDSAMYLCASTDSKREGTGELFFGEGSRLTVL.

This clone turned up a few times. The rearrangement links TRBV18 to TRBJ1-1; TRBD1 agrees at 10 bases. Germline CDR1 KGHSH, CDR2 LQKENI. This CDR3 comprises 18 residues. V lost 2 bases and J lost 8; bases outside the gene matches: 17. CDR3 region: CASSPIRAPGTGAGEAFF. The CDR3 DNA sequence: TGTGCCAGCTCACCAATCAGGGCCCCCGGGACAGGGGCAGGGGAAGCTTTCTTT.

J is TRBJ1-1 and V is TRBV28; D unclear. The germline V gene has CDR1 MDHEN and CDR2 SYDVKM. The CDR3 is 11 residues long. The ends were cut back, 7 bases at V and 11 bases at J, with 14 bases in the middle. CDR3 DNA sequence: TGTGCCAGCAACTCCGAGGGCGGGGCTTTCTTT. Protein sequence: CASNSEGGAFF.

The chain's CDR3 is CASSLWGGQPQHF. CDR3 DNA sequence: TGTGCCAGCAGTTTATGGGGGGGTCAGCCCCAGCATTTT. The V and J genes are TRBV27 and TRBJ1-5; possible D gene TRBD1, 5 bases. CDR1 and CDR2 (germline): MNHEY, SMNVEV (reference sequence). Deletions cut 1 base from V and 6 bases from J, with 7 bases between. CDR3 length equals 13 residues.